Each of the 14 T cell receptor beta chains below was sequenced from the same sample in a study of shared clonotypes between healthy human individuals. TCRdb's copy holds only in-frame clones and misses some; the assay was immunoSEQ multiplex PCR. The table includes 2,500,000 or so clones, around 90% detected once. The source material was naive CD4+ T cells from PBMCs. Indicated subset: CD45RA+ positively selected. The receptors here all came from a man between 18 and 35 years old in good health. Some clones in this sample may be carry-over from other donors' samples.

This clone has just a few counts. J is TRBJ2-7 and V is TRBV2; no clear D gene. This CDR3 has 12 amino acids. Germline values: CDR1 SNHLY, CDR2 FYNNEI. V was trimmed by 5 bases and J by 0 bases, leaving 5 bases between them. The CDR3 reads CASSMSSYEQYF. Here the CDR3 DNA reads TGTGCCAGCAGTATGAGCTCCTACGAGCAGTACTTC.

This chain links TRBV9 with TRBJ1-2; 7 bases are a match to TRBD1. Germline V CDR1 and CDR2: SGDLS, YYNGEE. CDR3 length: 15 residues. V gave up 0 bases and J gave up 4 bases; unmatched junction bases: 6. CDR3 loop: CASSVAPTGSYGYTF. The CDR3 region has the DNA TGTGCCAGCAGCGTAGCCCCGACAGGGAGCTATGGCTACACCTTC. Full variable domain (outside the CDR3, taken from reference TRBV9 and TRBJ1-2): DSGVTQTPKHLITATGQRVTLRCSPRSGDLSVYWYQQSLDQGLQFLIQYYNGEERAKGNILERFSAQQFPDLHSELNLSSLELGDSALYFCASSVAPTGSYGYTFGSGTRLTVV.

Worth noting for this clone: Within the sample, other DNA sequences also encode this same CDR3. The chain carries TRBV18 and TRBJ2-5; TRBD1 matches at 12 bases. Germline V gene lookup returns CDR1 KGHSH and CDR2 LQKENI. V trimming: 3 bases; J trimming: 5 bases; junction bases outside the gene matches: 4. The CDR3 runs to 15 residues. The CDR3 protein is CASSPGTGGEETQYF. CDR3 nucleotides: TGTGCCAGCTCACCGGGGACAGGGGGCGAGGAGACCCAGTACTTC.

There are a few counts of this clone. The chain combines TRBV7-9 with TRBJ2-1; D is unresolved. The CDR3 spans 11 residues. The germline V gene encodes CDR1 SEHNR and CDR2 FQNEAQ (reference sequence). V was trimmed by 5 bases and J by 7 bases, leaving 6 bases between them. The CDR3 nucleotides read TGTGCCAGCAGCGCATGGAATGAGCAGTTCTTC. Residues: CASSAWNEQFF.

V gene TRBV28 combines with J gene TRBJ1-2; D is perhaps TRBD1 (5 bases). Trimming took off 6 bases at V and 2 bases at J, with 10 bases between the two ends. Germline lookup yields CDR1 MDHEN and CDR2 SYDVKM. The CDR3 is 13 residues long. DNA of the CDR3: TGTGCCAGCAGCCCCAGGGACAACTATGGCTACACCTTC. Translation gives CASSPRDNYGYTF.

The genes are TRBV19 and TRBJ2-6; D is uncertain. V lost 3 bases and J 1 base, leaving 13 bases between the germline ends. The CDR3 is made up of 17 amino acids. CDR1 is LNHDA, CDR2 SQIVND, per germline (reference sequence). In nucleotides, the CDR3 is TGTGCCAGTAGTATTCACCCAGATCGGTCTGGGGCCAACGTCCTGACTTTC. This gives the protein CASSIHPDRSGANVLTF.

This chain joins TRBV2 and TRBJ2-4; no firm D call. Trimming cost V 8 bases and J 0 bases, with 11 bases left between them. CDR3 length: 14 residues. CDR1 is SNHLY and CDR2 is FYNNEI in the germline V gene. In DNA form, the CDR3 reads TGTGCCAGCGAGAATGGAAGAGCCAAAAACATTCAGTACTTC. This gives the protein CASENGRAKNIQYF.

The V gene is TRBV28, the J gene TRBJ2-7; perhaps TRBD1 as D (5 bases). V lost 10 bases, J lost 7 bases, and 14 bases lay in between. Germline CDR1 MDHEN, CDR2 SYDVKM. The CDR3 consists of 11 residues. CDR3 amino acids: CAITRAREQYF. The CDR3 region has the DNA TGTGCCATAACCAGGGCGAGGGAGCAGTACTTC.

The table lists this clone with a count of one. The V call is TRBV19, the J call TRBJ2-2, with TRBD1 as a possible D gene (6 bases). The V and J ends lost 6 bases and 1 base respectively, with 12 bases between them. Germline-derived CDR1 and CDR2 are LNHDA and SQIVND (reference sequence). The CDR3 covers 15 residues. The CDR3 protein is CASSLGHQNTGELFF. The CDR3 DNA follows: TGTGCCAGTAGCCTGGGACACCAGAACACCGGGGAGCTGTTTTTT.

The genes are TRBV4-1 and TRBJ2-2, with 10 bases matching TRBD2. This CDR3 has 16 amino acids. J lost 7 bases, V lost 5 bases, and 10 bases had no gene match. Germline CDR1 and CDR2: MGHRA and YSYEKL. CDR3 nucleotides: TGCGCCAGCAGCACACTACCGGGACTAGCGAGCGGGGAGCTGTTTTTT. Translating it yields CASSTLPGLASGELFF.

The rearrangement joins TRBV7-2 to TRBJ1-5; 7 bases agree with TRBD1. The ends lost 4 bases at V and 0 bases at J; junction bases unmatched: 6. The CDR3 is made up of 16 amino acids. Germline CDR1 and CDR2: SGHTA and FQGNSA. The CDR3 reads CASSSGWTGSNQPQHF. CDR3 nucleotide sequence: TGTGCCAGCAGCTCCGGATGGACAGGTAGCAATCAGCCCCAGCATTTT.

CDR3 residues: CASSPHGVEETQYF. CDR3 bases: TGCGCCAGCAGCCCACACGGGGTAGAAGAGACCCAGTACTTC. The J gene is TRBJ2-5, the V gene TRBV4-1, with D tentatively TRBD2 (5 bases). The CDR3 spans 14 residues. Germline CDR1 and CDR2: MGHRA and YSYEKL. Deletions cut 4 bases from V and 3 bases from J, with 12 bases between.

The chain couples TRBV25-1 to TRBJ2-7; tentative D call: TRBD2 (6 bases). V dropped 8 bases and J dropped 9 bases, with 23 bases sitting between them. This CDR3 contains 14 residues. The germline gives CDR1 MGHDK, CDR2 SYGVNS. The CDR3 DNA sequence: TGTGCCAGCGGCCACGTATATGGCGGGATTGGGCAGTACTTC. Translated: CASGHVYGGIGQYF.

The chain is built from TRBV11-2 and TRBJ2-1, with D possibly being TRBD1 (6 bases). The CDR3 length is 14 residues. CDR1 and CDR2 (germline): SGHAT, FQNNGV. With 6 bases removed from V and 4 bases from J, the gap between germline ends came to 13 bases. CDR3 DNA sequence: TGTGCCAGCAGTTCAGGGGAGCGGTACAATGAGCAGTTCTTC. Protein sequence: CASSSGERYNEQFF.